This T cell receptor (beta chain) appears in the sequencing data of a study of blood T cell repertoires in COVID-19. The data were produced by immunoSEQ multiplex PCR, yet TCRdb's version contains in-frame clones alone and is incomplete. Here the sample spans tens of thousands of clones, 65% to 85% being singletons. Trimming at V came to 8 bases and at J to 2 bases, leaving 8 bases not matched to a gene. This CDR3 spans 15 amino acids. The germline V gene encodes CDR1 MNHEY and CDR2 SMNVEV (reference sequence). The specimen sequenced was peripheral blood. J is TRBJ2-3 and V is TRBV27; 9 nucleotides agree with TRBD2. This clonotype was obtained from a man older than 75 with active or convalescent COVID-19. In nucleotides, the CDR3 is TGTGCCAGCGCTCAAGGACTAGCGACCACAGATACGCAGTATTTT. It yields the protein CASAQGLATTDTQYF.